The TCR beta chain under discussion was sequenced for a study of blood T cell repertoires in COVID-19. Turning to the study itself: Samples of COVID-19 (acute and convalescent) were obtained from the United States, Italy and Spain. T cells, B-cell-depleted T cells, or PBMCs supplied cDNA or gDNA.

The Seattle patients joined while their infection was active and were tracked longitudinally afterward. This CDR3 comprises 13 residues. Germline lookup yields CDR1 MNHEY and CDR2 SVGAGI. Trimming took off 2 bases at V and 1 base at J, with 5 bases between the two ends. In the study's own analysis: Counts of nucleated cells, estimated from reference gene primer amplification, were obtained. Method: immunoSEQ multiplex PCR; TCRdb's copy keeps in-frame clones and lacks some. V, J and clone size are taken as reported in that table, and D and trimming were inferred from the DNA itself. The data show a few hundred thousand clones, with 75% to 85% seen just once and under 2.5% held by the top ten.

V is TRBV6-5 and J is TRBJ1-2; D not certain. Sequencing was carried out using peripheral blood. The receptor was isolated from a woman between 65 and 79 years old with COVID-19, enrolled during active disease. The chain's CDR3 is CASSYEGNYGYTF. The DNA for the CDR3 is TGTGCCAGCAGTTACGAGGGTAACTATGGCTACACCTTC.